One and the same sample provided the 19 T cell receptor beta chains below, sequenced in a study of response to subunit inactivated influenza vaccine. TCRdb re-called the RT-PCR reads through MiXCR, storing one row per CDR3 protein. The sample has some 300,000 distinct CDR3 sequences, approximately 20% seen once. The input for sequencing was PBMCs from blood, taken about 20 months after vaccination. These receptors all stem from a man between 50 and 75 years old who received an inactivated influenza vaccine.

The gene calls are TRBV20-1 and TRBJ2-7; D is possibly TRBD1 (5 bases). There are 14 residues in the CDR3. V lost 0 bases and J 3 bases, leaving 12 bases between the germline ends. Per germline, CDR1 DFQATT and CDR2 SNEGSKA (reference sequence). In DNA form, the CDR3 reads TGCAGTGCTAGAGATCGGCAGGGCCACTACGAGCAGTACTTC. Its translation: CSARDRQGHYEQYF.

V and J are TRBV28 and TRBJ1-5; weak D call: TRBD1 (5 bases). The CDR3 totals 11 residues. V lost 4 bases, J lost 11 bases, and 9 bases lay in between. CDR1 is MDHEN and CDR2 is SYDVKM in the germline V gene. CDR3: CASSSTAAQHF. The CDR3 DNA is TGTGCCAGCAGTTCGACAGCAGCCCAGCATTTT.

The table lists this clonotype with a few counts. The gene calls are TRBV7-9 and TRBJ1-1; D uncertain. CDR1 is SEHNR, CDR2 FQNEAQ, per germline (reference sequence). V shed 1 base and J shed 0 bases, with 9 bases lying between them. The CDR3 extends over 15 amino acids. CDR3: CASSLDQILNTEAFF. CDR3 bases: TGTGCCAGCAGCTTAGATCAAATACTGAACACTGAAGCTTTCTTT.

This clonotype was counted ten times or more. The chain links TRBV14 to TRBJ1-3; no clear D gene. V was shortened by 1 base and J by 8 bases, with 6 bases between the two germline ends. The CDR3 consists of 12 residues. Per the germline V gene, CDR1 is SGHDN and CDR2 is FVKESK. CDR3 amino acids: CASSQAPDTIYF. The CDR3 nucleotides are TGTGCCAGCAGCCAAGCCCCGGACACCATATATTTT.

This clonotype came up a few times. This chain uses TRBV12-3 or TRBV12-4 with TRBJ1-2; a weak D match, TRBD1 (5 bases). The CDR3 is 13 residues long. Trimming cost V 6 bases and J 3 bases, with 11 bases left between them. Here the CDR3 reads CASRRPGDYGYTF. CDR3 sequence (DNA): TGTGCCAGCAGGCGTCCGGGGGACTATGGCTACACCTTC.

The CDR3 here is CSVGGTGDPPEAFF. CDR3 sequence (DNA): TGCAGCGTTGGTGGTACAGGGGACCCTCCTGAAGCTTTCTTT. This chain links TRBV29-1 with TRBJ1-1; TRBD1 agrees at 7 bases. Per the germline V gene, CDR1 is SQVTM and CDR2 is ANQGSEA. This CDR3 contains 14 residues. The trim removed 4 bases at V and 6 bases at J, leaving 11 bases unmatched.

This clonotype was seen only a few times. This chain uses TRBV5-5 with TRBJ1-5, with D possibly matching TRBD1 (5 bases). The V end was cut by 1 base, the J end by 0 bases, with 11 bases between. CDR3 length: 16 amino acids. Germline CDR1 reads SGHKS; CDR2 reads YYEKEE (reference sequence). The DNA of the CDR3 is TGTGCCAGCAGCTTGCTCCCAGGACATAGCAATCAGCCCCAGCATTTT. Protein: CASSLLPGHSNQPQHF.

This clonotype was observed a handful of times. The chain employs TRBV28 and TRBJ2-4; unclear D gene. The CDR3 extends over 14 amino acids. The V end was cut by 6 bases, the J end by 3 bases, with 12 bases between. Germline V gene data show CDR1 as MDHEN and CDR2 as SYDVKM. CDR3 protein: CASSLVGGKNIQYF. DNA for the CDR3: TGTGCCAGCAGCCTCGTTGGCGGCAAAAACATTCAGTACTTC.

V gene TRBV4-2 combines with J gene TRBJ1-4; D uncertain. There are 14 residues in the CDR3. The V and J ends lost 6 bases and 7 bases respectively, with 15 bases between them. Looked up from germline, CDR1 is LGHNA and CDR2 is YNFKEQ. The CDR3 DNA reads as TGTGCCAGCAGTACCCCAACATCGGGTGAAAAACTGTTTTTT. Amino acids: CASSTPTSGEKLFF.

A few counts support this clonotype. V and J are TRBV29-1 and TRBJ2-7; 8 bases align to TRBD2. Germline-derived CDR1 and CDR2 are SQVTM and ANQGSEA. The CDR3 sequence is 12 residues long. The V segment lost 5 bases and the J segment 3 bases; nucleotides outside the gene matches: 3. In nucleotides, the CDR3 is TGCAGCGTTATGAGCGGGAGCTACGAGCAGTACTTC. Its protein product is CSVMSGSYEQYF.

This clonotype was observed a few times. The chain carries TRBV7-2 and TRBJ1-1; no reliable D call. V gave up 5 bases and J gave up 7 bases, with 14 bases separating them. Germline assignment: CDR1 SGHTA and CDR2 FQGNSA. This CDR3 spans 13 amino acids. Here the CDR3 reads CASSPPMRVEAFF. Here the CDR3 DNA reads TGTGCCAGCAGCCCCCCAATGCGGGTTGAAGCTTTCTTT.

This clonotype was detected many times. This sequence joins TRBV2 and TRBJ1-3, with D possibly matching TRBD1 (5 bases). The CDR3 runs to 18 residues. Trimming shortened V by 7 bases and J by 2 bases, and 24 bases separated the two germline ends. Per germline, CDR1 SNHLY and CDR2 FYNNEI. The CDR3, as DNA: TGTGCCAGCAATCTAGAATCTTTAGGACAAACGGCTGGAAACACCATATATTTT. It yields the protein CASNLESLGQTAGNTIYF. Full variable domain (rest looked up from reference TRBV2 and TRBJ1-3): EPEVTQTPSHQVTQMGQEVILRCVPISNHLYFYWYRQILGQKVEFLVSFYNNEISEKSEIFDDQFSVERPDGSNFTLKIRSTKLEDSAMYFCASNLESLGQTAGNTIYFGEGSWLTVV.

As DNA, the CDR3 is TGTGCCAGCAGTTACGGGACAGGGCGAAGTAATGAAAAACTGTTTTTT. This sequence encodes CASSYGTGRSNEKLFF. This rearrangement joins TRBV12-3 or TRBV12-4 to TRBJ1-4; 9 bases match TRBD1. Trimming cost V 4 bases and J 4 bases; bases outside gene matches: 7. The CDR3 has 16 amino acids.

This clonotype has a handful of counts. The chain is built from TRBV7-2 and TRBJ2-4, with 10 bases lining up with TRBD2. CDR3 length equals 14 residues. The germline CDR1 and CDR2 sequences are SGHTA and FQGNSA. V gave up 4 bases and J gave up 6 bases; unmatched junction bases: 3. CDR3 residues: CASSSTSGINIQYF. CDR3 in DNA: TGTGCCAGCAGCTCCACTAGCGGGATAAACATTCAGTACTTC.

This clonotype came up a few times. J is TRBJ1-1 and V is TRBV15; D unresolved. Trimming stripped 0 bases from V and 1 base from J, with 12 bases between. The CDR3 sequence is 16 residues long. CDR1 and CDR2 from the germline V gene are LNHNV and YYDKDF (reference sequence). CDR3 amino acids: CATSRDFLRENTEAFF. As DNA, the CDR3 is TGTGCCACCAGCAGAGATTTTCTTAGGGAGAACACTGAAGCTTTCTTT.

For the CDR3, the DNA is TGTGCCGCTACCCCTCACGGATTAAAGATGAACACTGAAGCTTTCTTT. Translating it yields CAATPHGLKMNTEAFF. The rearrangement joins TRBV6-2 or TRBV6-3 to TRBJ1-1; D unclear. The V end was cut by 11 bases, the J end by 0 bases, with 22 bases between. The CDR3 is made up of 16 amino acids. The germline V gene encodes CDR1 MNHEY and CDR2 SVGEGT.

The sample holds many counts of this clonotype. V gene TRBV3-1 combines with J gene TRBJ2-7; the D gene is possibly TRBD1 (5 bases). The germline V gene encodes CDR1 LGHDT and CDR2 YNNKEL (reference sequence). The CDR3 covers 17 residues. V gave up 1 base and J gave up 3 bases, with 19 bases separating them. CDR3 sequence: CASSQGYLSGQYYEQYF. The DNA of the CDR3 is TGTGCCAGCAGCCAAGGCTATCTTTCAGGGCAATACTACGAGCAGTACTTC.

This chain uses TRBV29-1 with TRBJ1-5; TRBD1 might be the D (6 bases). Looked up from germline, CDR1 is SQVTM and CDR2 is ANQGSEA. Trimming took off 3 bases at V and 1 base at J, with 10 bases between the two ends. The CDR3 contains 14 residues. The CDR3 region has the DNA TGCAGCGTTGACGGGGGGGCGAGCAATCAGCCCCAGCATTTT. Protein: CSVDGGASNQPQHF.

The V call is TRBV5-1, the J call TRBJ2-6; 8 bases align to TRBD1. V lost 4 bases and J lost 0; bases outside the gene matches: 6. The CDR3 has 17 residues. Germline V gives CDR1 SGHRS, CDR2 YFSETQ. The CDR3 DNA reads TGCGCCAGCAGCCCCATACAGGGGGTCTCTGGGGCCAACGTCCTGACTTTC. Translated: CASSPIQGVSGANVLTF.